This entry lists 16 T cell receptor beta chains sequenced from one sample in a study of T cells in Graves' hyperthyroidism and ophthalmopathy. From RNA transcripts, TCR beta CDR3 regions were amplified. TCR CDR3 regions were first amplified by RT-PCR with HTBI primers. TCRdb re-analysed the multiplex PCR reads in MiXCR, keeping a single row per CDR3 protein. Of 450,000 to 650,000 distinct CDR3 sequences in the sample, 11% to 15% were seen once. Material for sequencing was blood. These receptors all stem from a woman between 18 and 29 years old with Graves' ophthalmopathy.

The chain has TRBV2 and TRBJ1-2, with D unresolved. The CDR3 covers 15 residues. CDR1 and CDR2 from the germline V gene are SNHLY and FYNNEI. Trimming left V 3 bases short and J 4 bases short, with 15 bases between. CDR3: CASSDGLFSIYGYTF. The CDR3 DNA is TGTGCCAGCAGTGACGGTCTTTTCTCGATCTATGGCTACACCTTC.

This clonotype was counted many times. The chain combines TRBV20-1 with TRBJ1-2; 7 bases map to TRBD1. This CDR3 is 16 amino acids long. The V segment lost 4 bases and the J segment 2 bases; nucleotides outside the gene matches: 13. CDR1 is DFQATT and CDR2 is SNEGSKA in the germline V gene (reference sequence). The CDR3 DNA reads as TGCAGTGCTACGGACAGGACTTCCCCGACCAACTATGGCTACACCTTC. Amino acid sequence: CSATDRTSPTNYGYTF.

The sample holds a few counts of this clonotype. The CDR3 region is CASSLEWGGDGYTF. In nucleotides, the CDR3 is TGTGCCAGCAGTTTGGAGTGGGGGGGGGATGGCTACACCTTC. This chain connects TRBV7-2 to TRBJ1-2; D may be TRBD1 (5 bases). Trimming took 6 bases from V and 6 from J, leaving 17 bases between them. The CDR3 is made up of 14 amino acids. CDR1 is SGHTA and CDR2 is FQGNSA in the germline V gene.

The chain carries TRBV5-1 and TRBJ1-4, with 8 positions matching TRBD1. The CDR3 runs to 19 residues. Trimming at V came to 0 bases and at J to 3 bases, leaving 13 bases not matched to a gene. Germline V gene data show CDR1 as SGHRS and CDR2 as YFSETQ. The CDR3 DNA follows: TGCGCCAGCAGCTTGGTCGGCAGGGGGCCCGAAGGGGCTAATGAAAAACTGTTTTTT. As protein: CASSLVGRGPEGANEKLFF.

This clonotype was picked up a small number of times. The DNA of the CDR3 is TGTGCCAGCAGCCTCGCAAGTTTAGACCAGAACACTGAAGCTTTCTTT. This translates into CASSLASLDQNTEAFF. This chain connects TRBV7-2 to TRBJ1-1, with no clear D. The V and J ends lost 5 bases and 1 base respectively, with 17 bases between them. The CDR3 sequence is 16 residues long. CDR1 is SGHTA and CDR2 is FQGNSA in the germline V gene.

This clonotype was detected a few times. CDR3 in amino acids: CASSASGRVRHLAYNEQFF. The CDR3 DNA is TGTGCCAGCAGCGCTAGCGGGAGGGTCCGCCACCTCGCTTACAATGAGCAGTTCTTC. The rearrangement links TRBV9 to TRBJ2-1; 12 positions match TRBD2. The CDR3 contains 19 residues. J was trimmed by 4 bases and V by 3 bases; bases with no gene match: 14. The germline CDR1 and CDR2 sequences are SGDLS and YYNGEE. Looking up the rest from reference TRBV9 and TRBJ2-1 gives the full variable domain: DSGVTQTPKHLITATGQRVTLRCSPRSGDLSVYWYQQSLDQGLQFLIQYYNGEERAKGNILERFSAQQFPDLHSELNLSSLELGDSALYFCASSASGRVRHLAYNEQFFGPGTRLTVL.

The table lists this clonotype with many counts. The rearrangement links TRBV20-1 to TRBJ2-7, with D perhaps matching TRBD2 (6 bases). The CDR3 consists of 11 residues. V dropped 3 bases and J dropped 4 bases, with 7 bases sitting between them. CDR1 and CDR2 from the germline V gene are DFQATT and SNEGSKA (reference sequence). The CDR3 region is CSASGTYEQYF. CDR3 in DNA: TGCAGTGCTAGCGGGACTTACGAGCAGTACTTC.

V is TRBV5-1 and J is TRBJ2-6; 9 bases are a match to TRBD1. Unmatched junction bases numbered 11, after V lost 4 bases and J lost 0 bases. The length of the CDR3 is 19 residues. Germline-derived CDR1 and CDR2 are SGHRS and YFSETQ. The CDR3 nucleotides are TGCGCCAGCAGCCGCTCTTGGACAGGGGTTTTCTCTGGGGCCAACGTCCTGACTTTC. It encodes CASSRSWTGVFSGANVLTF.

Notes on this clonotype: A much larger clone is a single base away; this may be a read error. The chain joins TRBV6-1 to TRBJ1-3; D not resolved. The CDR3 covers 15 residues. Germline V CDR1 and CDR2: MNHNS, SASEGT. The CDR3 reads CASRPDESSGNTTYF. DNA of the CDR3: TGTGCCAGCAGGCCCGACGAATCCTCTGGAAACACCACATATTTT.

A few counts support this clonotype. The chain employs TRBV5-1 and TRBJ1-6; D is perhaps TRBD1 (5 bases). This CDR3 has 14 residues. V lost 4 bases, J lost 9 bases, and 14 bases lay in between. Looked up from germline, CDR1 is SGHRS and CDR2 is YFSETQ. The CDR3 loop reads CASSREGPGSPLHF. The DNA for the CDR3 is TGCGCCAGCAGCCGGGAGGGGCCAGGTTCACCCCTCCACTTT.

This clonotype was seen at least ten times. DNA for the CDR3: TGTGCCAGTAGCTTCGACAGATACTACGAGCAGTACTTC. Translated: CASSFDRYYEQYF. The chain couples TRBV19 to TRBJ2-7; tentative D call: TRBD1 (5 bases). V lost 6 bases to trimming and J lost 3 bases, with 12 bases between them. The CDR3 runs 13 residues. Looked up from germline, CDR1 is LNHDA and CDR2 is SQIVND (reference sequence).

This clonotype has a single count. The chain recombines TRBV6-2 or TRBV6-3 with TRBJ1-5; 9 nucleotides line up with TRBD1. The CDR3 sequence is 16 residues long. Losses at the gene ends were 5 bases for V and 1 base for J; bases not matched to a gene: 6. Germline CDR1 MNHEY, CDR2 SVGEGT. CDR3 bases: TGTGCCAGCAGTGGGACAGGGAGGAGGAGCAATCAGCCCCAGCATTTT. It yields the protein CASSGTGRRSNQPQHF.

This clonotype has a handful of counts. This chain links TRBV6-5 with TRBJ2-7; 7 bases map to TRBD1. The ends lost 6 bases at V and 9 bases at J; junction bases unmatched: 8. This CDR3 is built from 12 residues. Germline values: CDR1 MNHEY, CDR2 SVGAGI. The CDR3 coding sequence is TGTGCCAGCAGCAACGACAGGGTCAGGCAGTACTTC. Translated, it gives CASSNDRVRQYF.

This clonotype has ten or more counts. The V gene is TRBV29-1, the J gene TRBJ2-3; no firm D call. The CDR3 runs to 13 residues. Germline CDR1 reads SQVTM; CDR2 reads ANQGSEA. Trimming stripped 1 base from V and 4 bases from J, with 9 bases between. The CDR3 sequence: CSVEGYGSDTQYF. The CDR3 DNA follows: TGCAGCGTTGAAGGGTACGGCTCAGATACGCAGTATTTT.

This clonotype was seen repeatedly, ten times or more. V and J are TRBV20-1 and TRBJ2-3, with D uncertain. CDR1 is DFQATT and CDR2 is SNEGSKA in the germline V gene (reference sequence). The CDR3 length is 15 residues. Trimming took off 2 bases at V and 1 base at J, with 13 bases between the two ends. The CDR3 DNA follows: TGCAGTGCTAGATCGGCCGATCAAGGCACAGATACGCAGTATTTT. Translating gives CSARSADQGTDTQYF.

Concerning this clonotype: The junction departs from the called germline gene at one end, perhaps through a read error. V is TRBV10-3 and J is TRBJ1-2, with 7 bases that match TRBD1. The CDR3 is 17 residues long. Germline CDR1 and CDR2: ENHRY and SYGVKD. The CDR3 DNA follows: TGTGCCACCAGTGAAGGGACAGAGGATTCAGCTAACTATGGCTACACCTTC. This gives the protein CATSEGTEDSANYGYTF.